Following are 2 T cell receptor beta chains from one sample sequenced in a study of graft-versus-host responses after intestinal transplantation. The protocol was immunoSEQ multiplex PCR, while the TCRdb copy is restricted to in-frame clones and leaves out a portion. The sample comprises about 70,000 clones, around 82% of which are singletons, and 0.39% rests with the top ten. No antigens are known for them. Sample: unstimulated CD4+ T cells sorted from spleen or lymph node cells, taken before transplant. Source of these receptors: a human donor who was the organ donor for an intestinal transplant.

In nucleotides, the CDR3 is TGTGCCAGCAGCTTAGGCCAGACCTACAATGAGCAGTTCTTC. Translated: CASSLGQTYNEQFF. The rearrangement joins TRBV7-2 to TRBJ2-1; D is undetermined. There are 14 residues in the CDR3. CDR1 is SGHTA, CDR2 FQGNSA, per germline. Trimming removed 1 base from V and 2 bases from J, with 6 bases in between.

The gene calls are TRBV15 and TRBJ1-2; D is unclear. The V gene lost 3 bases and the J gene lost 8 bases, with 13 bases spanning the gap. Germline lookup yields CDR1 LNHNV and CDR2 YYDKDF (reference sequence). CDR3 length: 13 amino acids. The CDR3 is CATSSRTPIGYTF. The DNA for the CDR3 is TGTGCCACCAGCAGCCGAACCCCTATCGGCTACACCTTC. The complete variable domain, with remaining parts taken from reference TRBV15 and TRBJ1-2, reads DAMVIQNPRYQVTQFGKPVTLSCSQTLNHNVMYWYQQKSSQAPKLLFHYYDKDFNNEADTPDNFQSRRPNTSFCFLDIRSPGLGDTAMYLCATSSRTPIGYTFGSGTRLTVV.